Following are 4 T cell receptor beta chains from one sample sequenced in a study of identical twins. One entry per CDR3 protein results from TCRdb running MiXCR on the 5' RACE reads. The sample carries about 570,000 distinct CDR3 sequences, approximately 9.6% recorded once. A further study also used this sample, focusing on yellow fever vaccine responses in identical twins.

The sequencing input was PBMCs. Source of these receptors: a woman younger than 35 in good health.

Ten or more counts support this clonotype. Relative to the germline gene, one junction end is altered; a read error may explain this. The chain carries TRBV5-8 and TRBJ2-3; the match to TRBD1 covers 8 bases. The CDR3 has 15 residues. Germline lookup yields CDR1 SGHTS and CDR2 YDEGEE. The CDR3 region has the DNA TGTGCCAGCAGATTGGGGGACAGGAGCACAGATACGCAGTATTTT. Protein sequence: CASRLGDRSTDTQYF.

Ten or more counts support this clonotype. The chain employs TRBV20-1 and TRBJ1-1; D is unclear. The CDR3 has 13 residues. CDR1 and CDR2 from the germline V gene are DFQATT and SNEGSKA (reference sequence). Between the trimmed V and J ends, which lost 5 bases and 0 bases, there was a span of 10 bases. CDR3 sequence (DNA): TGCAGTGCTGTAGATCGCATGAACACTGAAGCTTTCTTT. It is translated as CSAVDRMNTEAFF.

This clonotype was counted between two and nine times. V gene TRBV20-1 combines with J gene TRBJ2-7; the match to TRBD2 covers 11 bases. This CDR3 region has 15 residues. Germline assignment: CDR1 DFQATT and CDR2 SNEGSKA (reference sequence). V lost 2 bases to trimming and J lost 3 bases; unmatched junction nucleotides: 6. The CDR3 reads CSARSASGRFYEQYF. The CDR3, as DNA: TGCAGTGCTAGAAGTGCTAGCGGGAGGTTCTACGAGCAGTACTTC.

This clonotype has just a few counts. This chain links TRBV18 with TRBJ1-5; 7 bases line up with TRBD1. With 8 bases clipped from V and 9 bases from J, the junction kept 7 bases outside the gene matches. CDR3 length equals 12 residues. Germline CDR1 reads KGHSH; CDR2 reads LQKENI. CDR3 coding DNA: TGTGCCAGCACAGAGACAGGGTGGCCCCAGCATTTT. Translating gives CASTETGWPQHF.